This T cell receptor (beta chain) was recorded in a study of T cells expressing NK-cell markers. Study at large: Investigators obtained TCR beta repertoires from sorted CD3+CD56+NKG2C+, CD3+CD56+NKG2C- and CD3+CD56-NKG2C+ T cells. Sequenced donors, eight in total, included seven who were HCMV-seropositive and one who was seronegative.

Notes on the study in general: Expanded NKG2C+ T cell clones had unclear HCMV specificity.

Regarding this clonotype: Its antigen is unidentified.

Researchers built TCR beta cDNA using 5'RACE template switching with UMIs. TCRdb re-called the 5' RACE reads; every CDR3 protein appears as one record, without DNA. The data show more than 400,000 distinct CDR3 sequences, and the top ten clones hold 7.3%. Input material: blood T cells: a sorted CD56 or NKG2C T cell subset, CD4+ or CD8+ T cells, or bulk PBMC T cells (not recorded which). The TCR sequence derives from a woman between 18 and 75 years old in good health.

This chain's CDR3 is CASSFLDRGPYEQFF. The chain has TRBV12-3 or TRBV12-4 and TRBJ2-1; TCRdb indicates TRBD1, and absent DNA this call remains unverified. CDR3 length: 15 residues.